Listed below are T cell receptor beta chains from one sample, sequenced in a study of shared T cell receptors in the human thymus. Clones were read by immunoSEQ multiplex PCR, and TCRdb kept only the in-frame ones, dropping some. The sample has hundreds of thousands of clones, about 89% seen once. The same data also contributed to another study, on human thymus T cells.

Material: thymocytes. The receptors were gathered from a boy in the first two years of life with a congenital heart defect. CDR3s include the opening cysteine and the closing phenylalanine or tryptophan. A D gene is named only where the DNA matches it firmly.

V	J	D	CDR3	DNA
TRBV10-3	TRBJ2-5	-	CAISESWERQETQYF	TGTGCCATCAGTGAGTCATGGGAGCGCCAAGAGACCCAGTACTTC
TRBV14	TRBJ1-4	-	CASSQEYQGNHSSNEKLFF	TGTGCCAGCAGCCAAGAGTACCAAGGCAATCACAGTTCTAATGAAAAACTGTTTTTT
TRBV27	TRBJ2-4	-	CASSPRRTAATKNIQYF	TGTGCCAGCAGTCCACGAAGGACAGCCGCGACCAAAAACATTCAGTACTTC
TRBV5-1	TRBJ2-1	-	CASSCMRNRDCYNEQFF	TGCGCCAGCAGCTGTATGAGAAACCGGGACTGTTACAATGAGCAGTTCTTC
TRBV2	TRBJ2-7	-	CASSRLKTGFGIYEQYF	TGTGCCAGCAGTCGATTAAAGACAGGATTTGGCATATACGAGCAGTACTTC
TRBV18	TRBJ2-1	-	CASSPTMGLNYNEQFF	TGTGCCAGCTCACCAACGATGGGACTTAATTACAATGAGCAGTTCTTC
TRBV6-1	TRBJ1-6	-	CASSDDKINSPLHF	TGTGCCAGCAGTGACGACAAGATTAATTCACCCCTCCACTTT
TRBV28	TRBJ1-1	-	CASSLIRGGTEAFF	TGTGCCAGCAGTTTAATACGGGGAGGCACTGAAGCTTTCTTT
TRBV5-1	TRBJ2-7	-	CASSLNATVTTYEQYF	TGCGCCAGCAGCTTGAACGCGACAGTTACTACCTACGAGCAGTACTTC
TRBV4-1	TRBJ2-1	TRBD2	CASSLRTSGRIDYNEQFF	TGCGCCAGCAGCCTACGGACTAGCGGGAGAATAGACTACAATGAGCAGTTCTTC
TRBV7-2	TRBJ2-3	-	CASSLVITGVYTDTQYF	TGTGCCAGCAGCTTAGTAATAACGGGGGTGTATACAGATACGCAGTATTTT
TRBV6-1	TRBJ2-7	TRBD1	CASSAGTGNSYEQYF	TGTGCCAGCAGCGCGGGGACAGGGAACTCCTACGAGCAGTACTTC
TRBV10-3	TRBJ2-5	TRBD1	CAISGTGGPQETQYF	TGTGCCATCAGTGGGACAGGGGGCCCACAAGAGACCCAGTACTTC
TRBV5-1	TRBJ2-1	-	CASSPLSNEQFF	TGCGCCAGCAGCCCCCTATCCAATGAGCAGTTCTTC